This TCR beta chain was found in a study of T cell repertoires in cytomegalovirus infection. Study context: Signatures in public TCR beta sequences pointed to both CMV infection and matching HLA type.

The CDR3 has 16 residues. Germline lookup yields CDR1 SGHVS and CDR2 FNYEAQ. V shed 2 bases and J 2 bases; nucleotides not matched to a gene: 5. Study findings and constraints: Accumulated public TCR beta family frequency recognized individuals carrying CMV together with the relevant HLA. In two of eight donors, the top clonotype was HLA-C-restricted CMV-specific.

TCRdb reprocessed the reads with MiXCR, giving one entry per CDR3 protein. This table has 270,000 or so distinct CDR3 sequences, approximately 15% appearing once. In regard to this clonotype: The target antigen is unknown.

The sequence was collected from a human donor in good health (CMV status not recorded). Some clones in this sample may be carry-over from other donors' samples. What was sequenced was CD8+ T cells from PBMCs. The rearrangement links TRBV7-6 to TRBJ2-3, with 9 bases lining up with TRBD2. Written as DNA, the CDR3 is TGTGCCAGCAGCTTATTCCTAGCGGGGTCCACAGATACGCAGTATTTT. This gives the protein CASSLFLAGSTDTQYF.